The sequence of this TCR beta chain was determined in a study of OX40 agonist ivuxolimab in advanced cancers. Study overall: Each patient was given ivuxolimab into a vein every 2 weeks, at 0.01 to 10 mg/kg.

Germline V CDR1 and CDR2: SGHNT, YYREEE (reference sequence). This CDR3 region has 17 residues. The V end was cut by 5 bases, the J end by 0 bases, with 20 bases between. Profiled with immunoSEQ multiplex PCR; TCRdb holds only in-frame clones, not every one. The sample includes tens of thousands of clones, 80% to 85% of them seen just once. The specimen comprised CD4+ or CD8+ T cells sorted from blood, sampled in a trial of the OX40 agonist ivuxolimab. The clonotype originates from an adult with an advanced solid tumor such as melanoma, head and neck, liver or kidney cancer. This chain links TRBV5-4 with TRBJ1-2; maybe TRBD1 (5 bases). The CDR3 nucleotides read TGTGCCAGCAGGGGGACCATCGGTAACCTAGCTAACTATGGCTACACCTTC. As protein: CASRGTIGNLANYGYTF. Full variable domain (outside the CDR3, taken from reference TRBV5-4 and TRBJ1-2): ETGVTQSPTHLIKTRGQQVTLRCSSQSGHNTVSWYQQALGQGPQFIFQYYREEENGRGNFPPRFSGLQFPNYSSELNVNALELDDSALYLCASRGTIGNLANYGYTFGSGTRLTVV.